This T cell receptor (beta chain) was captured in a study of control samples from healthy donors and cancer patients. The sample holds a few counts of this clone. Profiled with immunoSEQ multiplex PCR; TCRdb holds only in-frame clones, not every one. The data show 150,000 to 200,000 clones, roughly 91% seen once. Germline CDR1 is MNHNS and CDR2 is SASEGT. V lost 3 bases to trimming and J lost 6 bases, with 14 bases between them. This CDR3 has 14 amino acids. Input material: blood. The chain recombines TRBV6-1 with TRBJ1-2, with TRBD1 as a possible D gene (6 bases). This TCR derives from a young woman in good health. The CDR3 loop reads CASSEGRGTDGYTF. CDR3 DNA sequence: TGTGCCAGCAGTGAGGGCAGGGGAACGGATGGCTACACCTTC.